These 2 T cell receptor beta chains were sequenced from one sample in a study of T cell responses to AZD1222 COVID-19 vaccine. Data came from immunoSEQ multiplex PCR; TCRdb stores just in-frame clones and leaves some out. The sample holds over 150,000 clones, approximately 95% seen once. The sequencing here drew on peripheral blood, taken 28 days after the second dose of the MenACWY control vaccine. The receptors here all came from an adult who received the MenACWY meningococcal vaccine as a control.

The J gene is TRBJ1-1, the V gene TRBV27; the D is unclear. The CDR3 spans 14 residues. Germline-derived CDR1 and CDR2 are MNHEY and SMNVEV (reference sequence). Trimming cost V 3 bases and J 5 bases, with 13 bases left between them. The CDR3 DNA is TGTGCCAGCAGTTTTTATTTTGGGTTGACTGAAGCTTTCTTT. Encoded protein: CASSFYFGLTEAFF.

This rearrangement joins TRBV5-4 to TRBJ1-4, with a weak D call TRBD1 (6 bases). The ends were cut back, 4 bases at V and 2 bases at J, with 12 bases in the middle. Germline CDR1 reads SGHNT; CDR2 reads YYREEE (reference sequence). This CDR3 spans 15 amino acids. CDR3 DNA: TGTGCCAGCAGCGGAACAGGGCCCACTAATGAAAAACTGTTTTTT. As protein: CASSGTGPTNEKLFF.